The text below deals with one T cell receptor (beta chain). The antigen is undetermined. This CDR3 comprises 11 residues. Germline loops: CDR1 WSHSY, CDR2 SAAADI. V lost 7 bases and J 4 bases, leaving 7 bases between the germline ends. This record comes from a study of cytomegalovirus exposure and HLA in healthy donors. Study observations and caveats: Per a later analysis, under 20,000 TCR beta sequences showed association with HLA alleles at 0.05 false discovery rate. Some segments of the V type, notably TRBV6-2 and TRBV6-3, were excluded as indistinguishable. The HLA-A and HLA-B alleles of most subjects were reportedly predicted accurately from TCR beta sequences.

PCR primers comprised 60 Vbeta and 13 Jbeta primers. Some clones are missing from TCRdb's copy, which holds only in-frame ones; the method was immunoSEQ multiplex PCR. In the table there are about 160,000 clones, about 85% of which are singletons. The chain carries TRBV10-2 and TRBJ1-1; D not certain. What was sequenced was PBMCs. This TCR came from a male donor in good health and CMV-seropositive. The CDR3 DNA reads TGCGCCAGCACAGGAGGCACTGAAGCTTTCTTT. It yields the protein CASTGGTEAFF.